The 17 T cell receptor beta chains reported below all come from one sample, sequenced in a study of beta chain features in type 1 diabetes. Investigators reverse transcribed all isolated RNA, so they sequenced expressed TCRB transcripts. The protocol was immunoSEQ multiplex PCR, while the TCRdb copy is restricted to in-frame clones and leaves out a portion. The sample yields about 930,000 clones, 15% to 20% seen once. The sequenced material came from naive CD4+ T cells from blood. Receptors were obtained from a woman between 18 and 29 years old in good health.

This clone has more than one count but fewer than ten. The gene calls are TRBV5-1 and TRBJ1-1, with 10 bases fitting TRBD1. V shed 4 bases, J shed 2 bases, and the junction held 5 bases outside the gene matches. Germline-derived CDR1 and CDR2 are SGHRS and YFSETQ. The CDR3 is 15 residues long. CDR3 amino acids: CASSQKTGGNTEAFF. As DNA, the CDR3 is TGCGCCAGCAGCCAAAAGACAGGGGGCAACACTGAAGCTTTCTTT.

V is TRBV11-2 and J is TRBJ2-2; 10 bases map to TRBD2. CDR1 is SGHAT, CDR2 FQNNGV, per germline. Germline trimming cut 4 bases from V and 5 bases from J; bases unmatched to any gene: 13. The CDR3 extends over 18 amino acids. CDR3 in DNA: TGTGCCAGCAGCTCGTTTAGCGGGAGGCACCAACGAACCGGGGAGCTGTTTTTT. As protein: CASSSFSGRHQRTGELFF.

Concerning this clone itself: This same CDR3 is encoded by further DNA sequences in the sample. CDR3 in DNA: TGTGCCAGCAGCTCCCAGGGCTTGGAGCAGTTCTTC. This translates into CASSSQGLEQFF. The rearrangement uses TRBV7-3 and TRBJ2-1, with a weak D call TRBD1 (5 bases). There are 12 residues in the CDR3. Germline V gene lookup returns CDR1 SGHTA and CDR2 FQGTGA. Trimming stripped 4 bases from V and 10 bases from J, with 11 bases between.

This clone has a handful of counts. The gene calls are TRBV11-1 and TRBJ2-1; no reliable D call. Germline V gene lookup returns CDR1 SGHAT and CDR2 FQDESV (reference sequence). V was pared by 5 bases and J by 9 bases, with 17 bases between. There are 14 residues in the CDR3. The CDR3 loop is CASSRNMGSLEQFF. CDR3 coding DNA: TGTGCCAGCAGCCGTAATATGGGTAGCCTTGAGCAGTTCTTC.

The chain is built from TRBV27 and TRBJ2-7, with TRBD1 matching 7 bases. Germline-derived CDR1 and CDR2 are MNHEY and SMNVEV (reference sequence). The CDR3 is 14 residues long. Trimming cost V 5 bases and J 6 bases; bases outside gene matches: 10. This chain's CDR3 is CASSRQGTSGEQYF. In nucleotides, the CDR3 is TGTGCCAGCAGTAGACAGGGAACAAGTGGCGAGCAGTACTTC.

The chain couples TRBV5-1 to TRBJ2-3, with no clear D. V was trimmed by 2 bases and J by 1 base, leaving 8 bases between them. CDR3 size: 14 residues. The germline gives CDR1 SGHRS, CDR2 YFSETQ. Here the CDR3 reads CASSFPEGTDTQYF. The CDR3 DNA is TGCGCCAGCAGCTTTCCGGAAGGCACAGATACGCAGTATTTT.

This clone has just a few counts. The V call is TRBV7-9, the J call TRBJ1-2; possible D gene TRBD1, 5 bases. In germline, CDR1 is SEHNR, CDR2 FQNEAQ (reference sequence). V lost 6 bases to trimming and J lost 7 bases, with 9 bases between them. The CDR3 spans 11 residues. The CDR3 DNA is TGTGCCAGCAGTCGGGGCTTTGGCTACACCTTC. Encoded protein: CASSRGFGYTF.

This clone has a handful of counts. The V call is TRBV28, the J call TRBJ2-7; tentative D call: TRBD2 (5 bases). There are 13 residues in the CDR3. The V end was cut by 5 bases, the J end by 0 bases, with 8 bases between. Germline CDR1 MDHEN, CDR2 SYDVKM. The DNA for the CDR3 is TGTGCCAGCAGTGTAGCGTACTCCTACGAGCAGTACTTC. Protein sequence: CASSVAYSYEQYF.

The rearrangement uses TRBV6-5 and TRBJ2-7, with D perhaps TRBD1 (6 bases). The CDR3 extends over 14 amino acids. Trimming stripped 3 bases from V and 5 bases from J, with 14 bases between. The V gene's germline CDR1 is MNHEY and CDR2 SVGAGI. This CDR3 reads CASSYLRGSDEQYF. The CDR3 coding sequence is TGTGCCAGCAGTTATCTCAGGGGTAGCGACGAGCAGTACTTC.

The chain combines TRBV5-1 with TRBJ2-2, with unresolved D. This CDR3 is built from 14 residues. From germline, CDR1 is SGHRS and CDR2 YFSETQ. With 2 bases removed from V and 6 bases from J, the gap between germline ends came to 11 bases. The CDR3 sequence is CASSFGSSPGELFF. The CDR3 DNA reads TGCGCCAGCAGCTTTGGTAGTAGTCCCGGGGAGCTGTTTTTT.

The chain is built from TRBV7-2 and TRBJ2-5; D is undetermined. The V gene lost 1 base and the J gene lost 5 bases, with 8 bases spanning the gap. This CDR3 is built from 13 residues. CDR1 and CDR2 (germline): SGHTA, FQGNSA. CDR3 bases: TGTGCCAGCAGCTTAGAGAGGACGGAGACCCAGTACTTC. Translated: CASSLERTETQYF.

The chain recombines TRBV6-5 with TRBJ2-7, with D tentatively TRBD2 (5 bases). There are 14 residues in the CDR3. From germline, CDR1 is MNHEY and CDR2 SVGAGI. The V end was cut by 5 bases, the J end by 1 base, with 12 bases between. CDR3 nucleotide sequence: TGTGCCAGCAGTCCCCGTAGGGAGTCCTACGAGCAGTACTTC. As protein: CASSPRRESYEQYF.

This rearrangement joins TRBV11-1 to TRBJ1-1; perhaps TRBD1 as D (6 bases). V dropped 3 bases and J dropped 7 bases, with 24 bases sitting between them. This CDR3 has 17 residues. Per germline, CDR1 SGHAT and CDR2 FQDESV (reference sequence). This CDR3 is CASSFSPPGTTRREAFF. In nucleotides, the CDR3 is TGTGCCAGCAGCTTTAGTCCTCCCGGGACAACCCGGCGTGAAGCTTTCTTT. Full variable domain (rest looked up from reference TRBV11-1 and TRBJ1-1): EAEVAQSPRYKITEKSQAVAFWCDPISGHATLYWYRQILGQGPELLVQFQDESVVDDSQLPKDRFSAERLKGVDSTLKIQPAELGDSAMYLCASSFSPPGTTRREAFFGQGTRLTVV.

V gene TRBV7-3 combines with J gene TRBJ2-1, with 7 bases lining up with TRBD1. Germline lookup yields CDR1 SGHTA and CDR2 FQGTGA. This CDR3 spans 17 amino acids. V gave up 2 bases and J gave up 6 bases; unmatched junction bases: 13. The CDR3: CASSLSYRGQARNEQFF. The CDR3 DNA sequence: TGTGCCAGCAGCTTATCGTACAGGGGCCAAGCCCGCAATGAGCAGTTCTTC.

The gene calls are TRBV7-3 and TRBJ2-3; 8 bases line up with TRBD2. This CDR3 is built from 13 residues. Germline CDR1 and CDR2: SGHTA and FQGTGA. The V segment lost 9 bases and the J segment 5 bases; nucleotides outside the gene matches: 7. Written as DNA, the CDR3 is TGTGCCAGTGCGGGAGGCTCGAGAGATACGCAGTATTTT. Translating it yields CASAGGSRDTQYF. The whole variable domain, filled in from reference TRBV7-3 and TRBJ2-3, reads GAGVSQTPSNKVTEKGKYVELRCDPISGHTALYWYRQSLGQGPEFLIYFQGTGAADDSGLPNDRFFAVRPEGSVSTLKIQRTERGDSAVYLCASAGGSRDTQYFGPGTRLTVL.

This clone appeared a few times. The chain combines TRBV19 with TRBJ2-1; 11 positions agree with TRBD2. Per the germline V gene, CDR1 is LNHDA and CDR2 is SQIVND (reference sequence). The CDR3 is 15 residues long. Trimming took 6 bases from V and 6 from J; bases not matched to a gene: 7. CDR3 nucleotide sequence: TGTGCCAGTAGCGCGGCCGGGACTAGCGGCAATGAGCAGTTCTTC. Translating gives CASSAAGTSGNEQFF.

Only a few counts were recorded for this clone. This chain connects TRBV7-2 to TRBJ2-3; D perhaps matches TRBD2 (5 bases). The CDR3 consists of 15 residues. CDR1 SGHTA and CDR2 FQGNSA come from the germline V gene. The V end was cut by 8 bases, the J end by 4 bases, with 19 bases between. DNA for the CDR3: TGTGCCAGCTTTTCGGGGTTAGGGATCCCAGATACGCAGTATTTT. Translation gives CASFSGLGIPDTQYF.